Below, 27 T cell receptor beta chains from the same sample are listed, as sequenced in a study of blood T cells in healthy people across ages. It was with a sample-barcoded 5' primer and a J-beta primer mix that a second PCR of about 6 to 12 cycles was run. TCRdb ran MiXCR on the 5' RACE reads and lists one entry per CDR3 protein. This table has some 1,800,000 distinct CDR3 sequences, 35% to 50% appearing once. Sequencing used blood. These TCRs come from a human donor in good health.

The chain has TRBV2 and TRBJ1-5; TRBD1 matches at 8 bases. Germline-derived CDR1 and CDR2 are SNHLY and FYNNEI. This CDR3 contains 14 residues. J lost 5 bases, V lost 5 bases, and 5 bases had no gene match. The CDR3 DNA reads as TGTGCCAGCAGTAAGGACAGGGAGGATCAGCCCCAGCATTTT. This gives the protein CASSKDREDQPQHF. The full variable domain, completed using reference TRBV2 and TRBJ1-5, is EPEVTQTPSHQVTQMGQEVILRCVPISNHLYFYWYRQILGQKVEFLVSFYNNEISEKSEIFDDQFSVERPDGSNFTLKIRSTKLEDSAMYFCASSKDREDQPQHFGDGTRLSIL.

This chain links TRBV9 with TRBJ2-5; possible D gene TRBD1, 5 bases. CDR1 is SGDLS, CDR2 YYNGEE, per germline. The V end was cut by 1 base, the J end by 2 bases, with 9 bases between. This CDR3 comprises 14 residues. The CDR3 is CASSVQGSQETQYF. CDR3 coding DNA: TGTGCCAGCAGCGTACAGGGATCACAAGAGACCCAGTACTTC.

The J gene is TRBJ1-6, the V gene TRBV12-3 or TRBV12-4; no definite D call. V was cut by 6 bases and J by 5 bases, with 11 bases left in between. The CDR3 sequence is 14 residues long. In DNA, the CDR3 is TGTGCCAGCAGGGCCTCACGGGATAATTCACCCCTCCACTTT. Its translation is CASRASRDNSPLHF.

Concerning this clonotype itself: Being one base from a much bigger clone, this may be a read error. CDR3 nucleotide sequence: TGCAGTGCTAGAGTCACCACAGATACGCAGTATTTT. Protein: CSARVTTDTQYF. This chain uses TRBV20-1 with TRBJ2-3; D gene unclear. Per germline, CDR1 DFQATT and CDR2 SNEGSKA (reference sequence). Trimming removed 1 base at V and 2 bases at J, with 4 bases between. The length of the CDR3 is 12 residues.

This clonotype was observed a handful of times. Since a much larger clone is just one base distant, this may be a read error. The V gene is TRBV9, the J gene TRBJ2-5; D not certain. This CDR3 is 13 amino acids long. Germline V gene data show CDR1 as SGDLS and CDR2 as YYNGEE. The CDR3 loop reads CASSVGVEEAQYF. The CDR3, as DNA: TGTGCCAGCAGCGTTGGCGTAGAAGAGGCCCAGTACTTC.

This clonotype appeared once. The chain uses TRBV15 and TRBJ1-2; D unresolved. V was cut by 0 bases and J by 4 bases, with 12 bases left in between. The CDR3 is 15 amino acids. Germline CDR1 is LNHNV and CDR2 is YYDKDF (reference sequence). The CDR3 sequence is CATSRDGRTVYGYTF. The CDR3 coding sequence is TGTGCCACCAGCAGAGATGGGCGTACAGTCTATGGCTACACCTTC. Combining the CDR3 with reference TRBV15 and TRBJ1-2 gives the whole variable domain DAMVIQNPRYQVTQFGKPVTLSCSQTLNHNVMYWYQQKSSQAPKLLFHYYDKDFNNEADTPDNFQSRRPNTSFCFLDIRSPGLGDTAMYLCATSRDGRTVYGYTFGSGTRLTVV.

This clonotype was seen ten or more times. The genes are TRBV11-2 and TRBJ2-5; tentative D call: TRBD1 (5 bases). The V end was cut by 5 bases, the J end by 11 bases, with 12 bases between. Germline CDR1 and CDR2: SGHAT and FQNNGV. CDR3 length: 11 amino acids. The CDR3 DNA reads as TGTGCCAGCAGCCCGCAGGGCCCACAGTACTTC. As protein: CASSPQGPQYF.

The chain joins TRBV4-1 to TRBJ2-7; 8 bases are shared with TRBD2. The J segment lost 0 bases and the V segment lost 1 base, leaving 8 bases of the junction unmatched. CDR1 is MGHRA, CDR2 YSYEKL, per germline. The CDR3 covers 17 residues. CDR3 amino acids: CASSQVLGGGNSYEQYF. DNA of the CDR3: TGCGCCAGCAGCCAAGTTTTGGGCGGGGGGAACTCCTACGAGCAGTACTTC.

With regard to this clonotype: Germline is not matched at one junction end, which may reflect a read error. V usage is TRBV7-2 and J usage is TRBJ2-1; 9 bases align to TRBD2. CDR1 is SGHTA, CDR2 FQGNSA, per germline. The CDR3 runs 18 residues. CDR3 region: CASGLGLRAGGLLNEQFF. For the CDR3, the DNA is TGTGCCAGCGGCTTAGGTCTCCGGGCGGGGGGGCTCCTCAATGAGCAGTTCTTC.

The sample holds a few counts of this clonotype. A read error may be the cause here, since a much bigger clone is one base away. This chain uses TRBV9 with TRBJ2-3, with D unresolved. V was pared by 4 bases and J by 2 bases, with 8 bases between. CDR3 size: 13 residues. Germline CDR1 and CDR2: SGDLS and YYNGEE. The CDR3 loop is CASSPPFTDTQYF. In DNA, the CDR3 is TGTGCCAGCAGCCCCCCTTTCACAGATACGCAGTATTTT.

As concerns this clonotype: This may be a read error: a much more frequent sequence differs by one nucleotide. The J gene is TRBJ1-5, the V gene TRBV20-1; D may be TRBD1 (5 bases). Germline V CDR1 and CDR2: DFQATT, SNEGSKA (reference sequence). V was trimmed by 6 bases and J by 7 bases, leaving 16 bases between them. This CDR3 is 13 amino acids long. CDR3 sequence reads: CSAHGPGDQPQHF. The CDR3 DNA reads TGCAGTGCGCATGGGCCGGGGGACCAGCCCCAGCATTTT.

CDR3: CASSFVAGGPYEQYF. In DNA, the CDR3 is TGTGCCAGCAGCTTTGTGGCGGGGGGTCCCTACGAGCAGTACTTC. This chain connects TRBV11-2 to TRBJ2-7; 8 nucleotides line up with TRBD2. The trim removed 3 bases at V and 2 bases at J, leaving 6 bases unmatched. CDR3 size: 15 residues. Germline V gene lookup returns CDR1 SGHAT and CDR2 FQNNGV.

The rearrangement links TRBV6-6 to TRBJ1-5, with D hard to call. The CDR3 covers 15 residues. Germline V CDR1 and CDR2: MNHNY, SVGAGI (reference sequence). With 0 bases removed from V and 3 bases from J, the gap between germline ends came to 9 bases. CDR3 DNA sequence: TGTGCCAGCAGTTACTCGATTGGGGACAATCAGCCCCAGCATTTT. It translates to CASSYSIGDNQPQHF.

This clonotype turned up a few times. This sequence joins TRBV20-1 and TRBJ1-1; 10 bases map to TRBD1. The CDR3 sequence is 14 residues long. Germline values: CDR1 DFQATT, CDR2 SNEGSKA (reference sequence). V trimming: 4 bases; J trimming: 3 bases; junction bases outside the gene matches: 5. The DNA of the CDR3 is TGCAGTGCTATCCCCGGGACAGGGGACACTGAAGCTTTCTTT. This encodes CSAIPGTGDTEAFF.

The chain uses TRBV7-2 and TRBJ2-1; D uncertain. The V gene lost 2 bases and the J gene lost 1 base, with 9 bases spanning the gap. The germline gives CDR1 SGHTA, CDR2 FQGNSA. This CDR3 is 15 amino acids long. CDR3 residues: CASSLNGVSYNEQFF. The DNA of the CDR3 is TGTGCCAGCAGCTTAAACGGAGTATCCTACAATGAGCAGTTCTTC.

This clonotype occurred a few times. CDR3 DNA: TGTGCCAGCACCGCGACAGGGTCCTATGGCTACACCTTC. This translates into CASTATGSYGYTF. V gene TRBV6-2 or TRBV6-3 combines with J gene TRBJ1-2; the match to TRBD1 covers 7 bases. V shed 7 bases, J shed 4 bases, and the junction held 6 bases outside the gene matches. Germline loops: CDR1 MNHEY, CDR2 SVGEGT. The CDR3 has 13 amino acids.

This clonotype was detected a few times. This sequence joins TRBV20-1 and TRBJ2-7, with TRBD1 matching 9 bases. The CDR3 has 12 amino acids. Trimming removed 6 bases from V and 3 bases from J; junction bases left unmatched: 3. From germline, CDR1 is DFQATT and CDR2 SNEGSKA (reference sequence). CDR3 bases: TGCAGTGCCACAGGGGGCAACTACGAGCAGTACTTC. This codes for CSATGGNYEQYF.

The chain is built from TRBV5-6 and TRBJ2-1, with D possibly being TRBD1 (6 bases). CDR1 and CDR2 (germline): SGHDT, YYEEEE. Between the trimmed V and J ends, which lost 1 base and 1 base, there was a span of 12 bases. This CDR3 is 16 amino acids long. The CDR3, as DNA: TGTGCCAGCAGCTTGTGGGGGCCCACTTCCTACAATGAGCAGTTCTTC. Its translation: CASSLWGPTSYNEQFF. Based on the CDR3 plus reference TRBV5-6 and TRBJ2-1, the full variable domain is DAGVTQSPTHLIKTRGQQVTLRCSPKSGHDTVSWYQQALGQGPQFIFQYYEEEERQRGNFPDRFSGHQFPNYSSELNVNALLLGDSALYLCASSLWGPTSYNEQFFGPGTRLTVL.

The rearrangement links TRBV5-1 to TRBJ2-5; D is unresolved. V lost 7 bases and J 6 bases, leaving 22 bases between the germline ends. CDR3 size: 15 residues. CDR1 is SGHRS, CDR2 YFSETQ, per germline. CDR3 in DNA: TGCGCCAGCGCGTACCTCGGTGGTGATAGTCAGACCCAGTACTTC. Translation: CASAYLGGDSQTQYF.

This clonotype was observed a few times. V gene TRBV6-1 combines with J gene TRBJ1-4, with a tentative D call TRBD1 (5 bases). Trimming removed 1 base from V and 7 bases from J, with 13 bases in between. The CDR3 is 15 amino acids. Germline CDR1 reads MNHNS; CDR2 reads SASEGT. In DNA, the CDR3 is TGTGCCAGCAGTGAAGGCTGGGGGATCGGTGAAAAACTGTTTTTT. Its protein is CASSEGWGIGEKLFF.

This chain joins TRBV20-1 and TRBJ1-2, with no clear D. The CDR3 runs 13 residues. The V gene lost 1 base and the J gene lost 6 bases, with 12 bases spanning the gap. Germline V gene data show CDR1 as DFQATT and CDR2 as SNEGSKA (reference sequence). The CDR3 sequence is CSARAEGRNGYTF. The CDR3 DNA reads as TGCAGTGCTAGAGCTGAGGGTAGGAATGGCTACACCTTC.

This chain connects TRBV28 to TRBJ2-7, with no clear D. The CDR3 is 15 residues long. Germline V gene sequence: CDR1 MDHEN, CDR2 SYDVKM. V dropped 6 bases and J dropped 2 bases, with 17 bases sitting between them. The CDR3: CASRAPLRPTYEQYF. DNA for the CDR3: TGTGCCAGCAGGGCTCCATTACGACCCACCTACGAGCAGTACTTC.

DNA of the CDR3: TGCAGTGCTGTGCTAGCGGGGGGTAGCTATGAGCAGTACTTC. The encoded protein is CSAVLAGGSYEQYF. The rearrangement links TRBV20-1 to TRBJ2-4; 11 nucleotides agree with TRBD2. After removal of 5 bases from V and 13 bases from J, the junction contained 13 bases not matched to a gene. The CDR3 has 14 amino acids. Germline CDR1 DFQATT, CDR2 SNEGSKA (reference sequence).

The CDR3: CSARGPAALFGANVLTF. The CDR3 nucleotides read TGCAGTGCTAGGGGGCCGGCTGCCTTATTTGGGGCCAACGTCCTGACTTTC. V is TRBV20-1 and J is TRBJ2-6, with a weak D call TRBD1 (5 bases). Germline loops: CDR1 DFQATT, CDR2 SNEGSKA (reference sequence). This CDR3 spans 17 amino acids. V lost 3 bases and J 3 bases, leaving 18 bases between the germline ends.

This clonotype was detected only a few times. V is TRBV4-1 and J is TRBJ2-1, with a weak D call TRBD2 (5 bases). The CDR3 has 11 residues. V lost 0 bases, J lost 12 bases, and 6 bases lay in between. Germline-derived CDR1 and CDR2 are MGHRA and YSYEKL. The CDR3: CASSQEGRQFF. The DNA of the CDR3 is TGCGCCAGCAGCCAAGAAGGGAGGCAGTTCTTC.

This clonotype was found a few times. As DNA, the CDR3 is TGTGCCAGCAGCCAAGAGTTAGAACTAGGCTCCTACGAGCAGTACTTC. The encoded protein is CASSQELELGSYEQYF. This chain uses TRBV4-2 with TRBJ2-7; D may be TRBD2 (5 bases). Trimming took off 0 bases at V and 0 bases at J, with 12 bases between the two ends. The germline V gene encodes CDR1 LGHNA and CDR2 YNFKEQ. This CDR3 is 16 amino acids long.

This clonotype was seen a few times. This sequence joins TRBV20-1 and TRBJ1-1; no firm D call. The V gene lost 0 bases and the J gene lost 3 bases, with 11 bases spanning the gap. The length of the CDR3 is 14 residues. The V gene's germline CDR1 is DFQATT and CDR2 SNEGSKA (reference sequence). The CDR3 reads CSARDRADHTEAFF. DNA of the CDR3: TGCAGTGCTAGAGATAGGGCGGATCACACTGAAGCTTTCTTT.